The sequence of this T cell receptor (beta chain) was determined in a study of T cell responses to AZD1222 COVID-19 vaccine. Whole-study findings and limits: CD4 TCRs covered the whole spike, strongest at regions 160-218 and 743-854. Reports say nearly half of spike-specific TCRs go after unmutated variant regions.

The CDR3 runs to 14 residues. Germline CDR1 SGHNT, CDR2 YYREEE (reference sequence). The V gene end was trimmed by 2 bases and the J gene end by 8 bases; junction bases not matched to a gene: 5. Assay used: immunoSEQ multiplex PCR; TCRdb lists only in-frame clones, some missing. The data contain about 120,000 clones, about nine tenths of them singletons. There are a few counts of this clone. Its antigen is not identified. Specimen: peripheral blood, collected 28 days after the second AZD1222 dose. This receptor was obtained from an adult who received the AZD1222 COVID-19 vaccine. The chain links TRBV5-4 to TRBJ1-4; 8 nucleotides match TRBD1. In nucleotides, the CDR3 is TGTGCCAGCAGCTTCGACAGGGGTAGCGAAAAACTGTTTTTT. Protein: CASSFDRGSEKLFF. Full variable domain (remainder filled in from reference TRBV5-4 and TRBJ1-4): ETGVTQSPTHLIKTRGQQVTLRCSSQSGHNTVSWYQQALGQGPQFIFQYYREEENGRGNFPPRFSGLQFPNYSSELNVNALELDDSALYLCASSFDRGSEKLFFGSGTQLSVL.